Reported below is one TCR beta chain. The data are from a study of cytomegalovirus exposure and HLA in healthy donors. Measured with immunoSEQ multiplex PCR; TCRdb has only the in-frame clones, and not every one. The data contain some 45,000 clones, approximately 90% of them singletons. Sequences were obtained from PBMCs. The TCR sequence derives from a young man in good health and CMV-seronegative.

CDR3 protein: CASSYQAVTDTQYF. The CDR3 region has the DNA TGCGCCAGCAGCTATCAGGCTGTGACAGATACGCAGTATTTT. The chain uses TRBV5-1 and TRBJ2-3, with D unclear. There are 14 residues in the CDR3. The V and J ends lost 3 bases and 3 bases respectively, with 11 bases between them. Germline V gene sequence: CDR1 SGHRS, CDR2 YFSETQ.